The 8 T cell receptor beta chains presented below share a single source sample, sequenced in a study of T cell responses to AZD1222 COVID-19 vaccine. Using immunoSEQ multiplex PCR, the repertoire was profiled, and TCRdb retains in-frame clones only, with some absent. The table records 150,000 or so clones, approximately 90% of them present only once. This specimen was peripheral blood, taken 28 days after the second AZD1222 dose. These receptors were collected from an adult who received the AZD1222 COVID-19 vaccine.

V is TRBV27 and J is TRBJ2-1, with D possibly matching TRBD1 (5 bases). Per the germline V gene, CDR1 is MNHEY and CDR2 is SMNVEV (reference sequence). Trimming removed 3 bases from V and 5 bases from J, with 17 bases in between. The CDR3 contains 16 residues. This chain's CDR3 is CASSFDSIRFNNEQFF. The CDR3 DNA reads TGTGCCAGCAGTTTCGACAGTATACGATTTAACAATGAGCAGTTCTTC.

The CDR3 DNA is TGTGCCAGTAGTATAGATCGGCGACAGTACAATCAGCCCCAGCATTTT. Amino acids: CASSIDRRQYNQPQHF. V and J are TRBV19 and TRBJ1-5; D possibly corresponds to TRBD1 (5 bases). V lost 0 bases, J lost 3 bases, and 12 bases lay in between. Germline V gene sequence: CDR1 LNHDA, CDR2 SQIVND (reference sequence). There are 16 residues in the CDR3.

Notes on this clone: Other DNA sequences in the sample encode the same CDR3. The chain has TRBV28 and TRBJ2-7; D not certain. Germline CDR1 MDHEN, CDR2 SYDVKM. This CDR3 contains 11 residues. V was shortened by 4 bases and J by 2 bases, with 3 bases between the two germline ends. For the CDR3, the DNA is TGTGCCAGCAGTTCCCCCTACGAGCAGTACTTC. Amino acids: CASSSPYEQYF.

This chain connects TRBV5-1 to TRBJ2-3; TRBD1 matches 8 bases. The CDR3 is 15 amino acids. Unmatched junction bases numbered 2, after V lost 1 base and J lost 1 base. Germline V gene sequence: CDR1 SGHRS, CDR2 YFSETQ. In DNA form, the CDR3 reads TGCGCCAGCAGCTTGACAGGGGGAGGCACAGATACGCAGTATTTT. It is translated as CASSLTGGGTDTQYF. The full variable domain, its missing parts supplied by reference TRBV5-1 and TRBJ2-3, is KAGVTQTPRYLIKTRGQQVTLSCSPISGHRSVSWYQQTPGQGLQFLFEYFSETQRNKGNFPGRFSGRQFSNSRSEMNVSTLELGDSALYLCASSLTGGGTDTQYFGPGTRLTVL.

The chain recombines TRBV9 with TRBJ1-6; D is unresolved. CDR1 is SGDLS, CDR2 YYNGEE, per germline. The V and J ends lost 1 base and 0 bases respectively, with 11 bases between them. This CDR3 contains 17 residues. The CDR3 here is CASSVQSGSSYNSPLHF. The CDR3 region has the DNA TGTGCCAGCAGCGTACAATCGGGCAGCTCCTATAATTCACCCCTCCACTTT.

V is TRBV4-2 and J is TRBJ1-1; no firm D call. The germline gives CDR1 LGHNA, CDR2 YNFKEQ. The ends were cut back, 1 base at V and 2 bases at J, with 17 bases in the middle. The CDR3 has 17 residues. The CDR3 reads CASSQVSWGKGNTEAFF. The CDR3, as DNA: TGTGCCAGCAGCCAAGTTTCCTGGGGAAAAGGAAACACTGAAGCTTTCTTT.

CDR3 coding DNA: TGTGCCAGCTCACCACGGCCGACTGAAGCTTTCTTT. Encoded protein: CASSPRPTEAFF. The chain carries TRBV18 and TRBJ1-1, with D unresolved. CDR3 length: 12 residues. The germline V gene has CDR1 KGHSH and CDR2 LQKENI. V lost 1 base and J lost 5, with 5 bases in between. Filled out from reference TRBV18 and TRBJ1-1, the complete variable domain reads NAGVMQNPRHLVRRRGQEARLRCSPMKGHSHVYWYRQLPEEGLKFMVYLQKENIIDESGMPKERFSAEFPKEGPSILRIQQVVRGDSAAYFCASSPRPTEAFFGQGTRLTVV.

The V call is TRBV9, the J call TRBJ2-7; D gene unclear. The CDR3 has 13 residues. Germline V gives CDR1 SGDLS, CDR2 YYNGEE. Trimming stripped 4 bases from V and 0 bases from J, with 8 bases between. This CDR3 is CASSPSSSYEQYF. As DNA, the CDR3 is TGTGCCAGCAGCCCCTCGTCCTCCTACGAGCAGTACTTC.